This T cell receptor beta chain was observed in a study of cytomegalovirus exposure and HLA in healthy donors. Study-wide findings and caveats: Sequencing likely caused a cluster of highly shared sequence variants. Most TCR beta V segments were productive about 87% or about 30% of the time in an earlier analysis.

There are a few counts of this clone. The target antigen is unknown. This CDR3 region has 15 residues. The germline V gene has CDR1 MGHRA and CDR2 YSYEKL. V shed 1 base and J shed 0 bases, with 10 bases lying between them. PCR primers comprised 60 Vbeta and 13 Jbeta primers. The data were produced by immunoSEQ multiplex PCR, yet TCRdb's version contains in-frame clones alone and is incomplete. The repertoire consists of 150,000 to 200,000 clones, with around 81% occurring once and the leading ten covering around 6%. The clonotype was recovered from a man aged 35-49 years in good health and CMV-seronegative. Specimen: PBMCs. This chain joins TRBV4-1 and TRBJ2-7; D is undetermined. The CDR3 DNA reads TGCGCCAGCAGCCAAGGTTCGGGTCCCTCCTACGAGCAGTACTTC. It is translated as CASSQGSGPSYEQYF.